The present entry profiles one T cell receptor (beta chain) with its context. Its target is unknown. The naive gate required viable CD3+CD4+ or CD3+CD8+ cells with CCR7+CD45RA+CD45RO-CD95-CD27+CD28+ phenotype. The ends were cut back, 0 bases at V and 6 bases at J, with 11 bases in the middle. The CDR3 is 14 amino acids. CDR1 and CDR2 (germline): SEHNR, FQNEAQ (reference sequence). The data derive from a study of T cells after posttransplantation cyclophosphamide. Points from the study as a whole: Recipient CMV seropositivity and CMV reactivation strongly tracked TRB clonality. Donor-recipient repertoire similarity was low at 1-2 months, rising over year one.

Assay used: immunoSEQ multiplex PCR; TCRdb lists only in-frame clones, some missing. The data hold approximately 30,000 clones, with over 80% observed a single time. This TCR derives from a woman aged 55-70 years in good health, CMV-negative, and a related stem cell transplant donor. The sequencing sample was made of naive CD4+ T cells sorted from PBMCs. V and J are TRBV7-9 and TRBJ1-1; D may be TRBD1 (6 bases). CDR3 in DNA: TGTGCCAGCAGCTTAGCTCCGGGGGGCGCTGAAGCTTTCTTT. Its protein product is CASSLAPGGAEAFF.